The 26 T cell receptor beta chains below all came from one sample that was sequenced in a study of T cells expressing NK-cell markers. TCRdb reanalyzed the 5' RACE reads, giving one entry per CDR3 protein sequence and no DNA. The clone table shows about 260,000 distinct CDR3 sequences, with the ten largest holding 0.39%. The sample consisted of blood T cells: a sorted CD56 or NKG2C T cell subset, CD4+ or CD8+ T cells, or bulk PBMC T cells (not recorded which). Receptors originate from a man between 18 and 29 years old in good health.

The CDR3 sequence is CASSASTGLTGELFF. This chain uses TRBV6-5 with TRBJ2-2; TCRdb lists TRBD1, though no DNA is available to test this call. The CDR3 runs 15 residues. Per the germline V gene, CDR1 is MNHEY and CDR2 is SVGAGI.

This chain uses TRBV5-4 with TRBJ2-2; TCRdb reports TRBD1, a call that lacks DNA to check it against. CDR1 is SGHNT, CDR2 YYREEE, per germline (reference sequence). CDR3 length equals 16 residues. This chain's CDR3 is CASSEDTRGATGELFF.

V gene TRBV28 combines with J gene TRBJ1-4; TCRdb lists TRBD1, though no DNA is available to test this call. This CDR3 spans 14 amino acids. Germline CDR1 and CDR2: MDHEN and SYDVKM. The chain's CDR3 is CASSFRQAREKLFF. The full variable domain, its missing parts supplied by reference TRBV28 and TRBJ1-4, is DVKVTQSSRYLVKRTGEKVFLECVQDMDHENMFWYRQDPGLGLRLIYFSYDVKMKEKGDIPEGYSVSREKKERFSLILESASTNQTSMYLCASSFRQAREKLFFGSGTQLSVL.

The CDR3 spells CASSSVLWGRSYNEQFF. The chain carries TRBV12-3 or TRBV12-4 and TRBJ2-1; TCRdb names TRBD1, which stays unverified in the absence of DNA. There are 17 residues in the CDR3.

The chain links TRBV12-3 or TRBV12-4 to TRBJ1-2; TCRdb indicates TRBD1, and absent DNA this call remains unverified. The CDR3 runs to 13 residues. CDR3: CASSFPGNYGYTF.

The chain links TRBV4-1 to TRBJ2-5. This CDR3 has 14 residues. CDR1 MGHRA and CDR2 YSYEKL come from the germline V gene. The CDR3 sequence: CASSQGVVGETQYF.

This rearrangement joins TRBV15 to TRBJ1-1; the D gene TCRdb calls, TRBD1, cannot be checked with no DNA. CDR1 and CDR2 (germline): LNHNV, YYDKDF (reference sequence). The CDR3 totals 14 residues. The CDR3 loop is CATSRKGTGSEAFF.

The rearrangement uses TRBV7-2 and TRBJ1-5. Germline V lookup: CDR1 SGHTA, CDR2 FQGNSA. This CDR3 is 14 amino acids long. The CDR3 sequence is CASSSGRINQPQHF.

The chain employs TRBV20-1 and TRBJ2-3; TCRdb picks TRBD1, but there is no DNA to check that call. CDR1 is DFQATT, CDR2 SNEGSKA, per germline (reference sequence). The length of the CDR3 is 14 residues. The CDR3 here is CSARDGGAGDTQYF.

The V and J genes are TRBV9 and TRBJ2-1; lacking DNA, the TRBD2 call made by TCRdb goes unchecked. The CDR3 is 13 amino acids. Germline CDR1 reads SGDLS; CDR2 reads YYNGEE. The CDR3 loop is CASSPQPLGHQFF.

The chain couples TRBV29-1 to TRBJ1-1; there is no DNA to check the TCRdb D call of TRBD1. The length of the CDR3 is 12 residues. Germline CDR1 and CDR2: SQVTM and ANQGSEA. CDR3 region: CSVAGPDTEAFF.

Here the CDR3 reads CAWSPMESQETQYF. The chain employs TRBV30 and TRBJ2-5. Germline CDR1 reads GTSNPN; CDR2 reads SVGIG (reference sequence). This CDR3 has 14 residues.

The chain uses TRBV20-1 and TRBJ2-3; lacking DNA, the TRBD2 call made by TCRdb goes unchecked. Germline CDR1 and CDR2: DFQATT and SNEGSKA (reference sequence). This CDR3 spans 17 amino acids. The CDR3: CSASRFKSGSATDTQYF.

This sequence joins TRBV7-9 and TRBJ1-1; TCRdb's D gene call, TRBD1, goes unchecked for lack of DNA. The germline gives CDR1 SEHNR, CDR2 FQNEAQ (reference sequence). The CDR3 has 16 residues. The CDR3: CASSPPGRGMNTEAFF. The full variable domain, completed using reference TRBV7-9 and TRBJ1-1, is DTGVSQNPRHKITKRGQNVTFRCDPISEHNRLYWYRQTLGQGPEFLTYFQNEAQLEKSRLLSDRFSAERPKGSFSTLEIQRTEQGDSAMYLCASSPPGRGMNTEAFFGQGTRLTVV.

V gene TRBV29-1 combines with J gene TRBJ1-2. The germline gives CDR1 SQVTM, CDR2 ANQGSEA. The CDR3 runs 13 residues. The CDR3 is CSVEQVRRYGYTF.

The rearrangement joins TRBV7-2 to TRBJ2-5; without DNA, the TCRdb call of TRBD1 cannot be checked. The CDR3 is 13 amino acids. Germline V lookup: CDR1 SGHTA, CDR2 FQGNSA. The CDR3 region is CASSPTPGTAQYF.

This chain uses TRBV29-1 with TRBJ2-1; the D call from TCRdb, TRBD1, cannot be confirmed without DNA. Germline lookup yields CDR1 SQVTM and CDR2 ANQGSEA. This CDR3 comprises 14 residues. The CDR3 is CSVGLAGAYNEQFF.

The CDR3 sequence is CASRDIGTDTQYF. The chain combines TRBV10-2 with TRBJ2-3. The CDR3 covers 13 residues. Looked up from germline, CDR1 is WSHSY and CDR2 is SAAADI.

The chain has TRBV25-1 and TRBJ2-1; the D call from TCRdb, TRBD1, cannot be confirmed without DNA. This CDR3 contains 12 residues. Germline loops: CDR1 MGHDK, CDR2 SYGVNS. This CDR3 reads CASSKTGTEQFF.

V and J are TRBV20-1 and TRBJ2-2. Germline V gives CDR1 DFQATT, CDR2 SNEGSKA (reference sequence). The CDR3 has 14 residues. The CDR3 spells CSARDAGSTGELFF.

V is TRBV4-3 and J is TRBJ1-2; checking the TCRdb D call of TRBD1 is not possible without DNA. CDR3 size: 15 residues. Looked up from germline, CDR1 is LGHNA and CDR2 is YSLEER. CDR3 in amino acids: CASSQEGQGRYGYTF.

V is TRBV12-3 or TRBV12-4 and J is TRBJ1-2; as DNA is missing, the TRBD1 call by TCRdb cannot be tested. CDR3 length equals 14 residues. The CDR3 reads CASGAGTAVAGYTF.

Here the CDR3 reads CASSSDSETQYF. The rearrangement joins TRBV7-7 to TRBJ2-5; TCRdb proposes TRBD1, but this gene call is untestable without DNA. The CDR3 runs to 12 residues. The V gene's germline CDR1 is SSHAT and CDR2 FNYEAQ (reference sequence).

The V and J genes are TRBV30 and TRBJ1-1; with no DNA, the TCRdb D assignment of TRBD1 cannot be verified. The CDR3 extends over 13 amino acids. Germline-derived CDR1 and CDR2 are GTSNPN and SVGIG (reference sequence). CDR3 protein: CAWKLTGTAEAFF.

V is TRBV6-5 and J is TRBJ1-5; TCRdb outputs TRBD1, but without DNA this stays unchecked. This CDR3 has 14 residues. The germline V gene encodes CDR1 MNHEY and CDR2 SVGAGI. The CDR3 protein is CASSYSDRRQPQHF.

The CDR3 reads CASSYQSTSGRNNEQFF. The gene calls are TRBV6-5 and TRBJ2-1; TCRdb returns TRBD2, unconfirmable since there is no DNA. The CDR3 is 17 residues long. CDR1 MNHEY and CDR2 SVGAGI come from the germline V gene.